One sample yielded the 5 T cell receptor beta chains listed below, sequenced in a study of molecular identifiers for immune sequencing clone quantification (dated by TCRdb to between 2017 and 2018). Library prep was done by PCR. Instrument on record: Illumina HiSeq 4000. The public reads were reanalyzed by TCRdb: fastp trimming at Q25, MiXCR alignment, in-frame beta chains only. A single entry per CDR3 protein holds the most common genes and DNA from its merged rows. For this sample the table gives approximately 670,000 distinct CDR3 sequences, of which just under 20% were detected only once. The ten most abundant clones make up roughly 0.85% of the sample. The sample was naive CD8+ T cells from blood, with Jurkat cell RNA spiked in. Read against the paper, the sample's cell subset or site label means: FACS-sorted CD8+CD4-CCR7+CD45RA+ naive T cells. The receptors stem from a human donor in good health. Some libraries in this study had Jurkat cell RNA spiked in.

Of note for this clonotype: This sequence may be a read error, since a much larger clone differs from it by one base. This rearrangement joins TRBV5-6 to TRBJ2-3; TRBD2 aligns across 8 bases. CDR1 and CDR2 from the germline V gene are SGHDT and YYEEEE. There are 16 residues in the CDR3. The CDR3 sequence is CTSSLARREVTDTQYF. CDR3 DNA: TGTACCAGCAGCTTGGCCAGGCGGGAGGTCACAGATACGCAGTATTTT.

This clonotype has more than one count but fewer than ten. This chain uses TRBV6-2 or TRBV6-3 with TRBJ2-5, with D unresolved. The CDR3 contains 15 residues. The V end was cut by 7 bases, the J end by 1 base, with 16 bases between. Germline V gene lookup returns CDR1 MNHEY and CDR2 SVGEGT. DNA of the CDR3: TGTGCCAGCACCCTCATATGGGCCTCCCAAGAGACCCAGTACTTC. Amino acid sequence: CASTLIWASQETQYF.

There are many counts of this clonotype. The V call is TRBV9, the J call TRBJ2-3; D is ambiguous. Germline CDR1 is SGDLS and CDR2 is YYNGEE. The CDR3 sequence is 15 residues long. Trimming removed 3 bases at V and 1 base at J, with 12 bases between. The CDR3 loop reads CASSGLGDGTDTQYF. CDR3 in DNA: TGTGCCAGCAGCGGGCTAGGTGATGGCACAGATACGCAGTATTTT.

This clonotype has more than one count but fewer than ten. A clone one base away is much larger, so this may be a read error. The chain combines TRBV29-1 with TRBJ2-3, with D perhaps matching TRBD1 or TRBD2 (6 bases each). The CDR3 consists of 14 residues. Germline CDR1 and CDR2: SQVTM and ANQGSEA. The CDR3 protein is CSVLGGLRTDTRYF. The CDR3 DNA sequence: TGCAGCGTTCTTGGGGGGCTTCGCACAGATACGCGGTATTTT.

This clonotype has ten or more counts. This rearrangement joins TRBV7-8 to TRBJ2-3; 8 positions agree with TRBD1. The CDR3 length is 14 residues. Per germline, CDR1 SGHVS and CDR2 FQNEAQ. The V gene end was trimmed by 6 bases and the J gene end by 5 bases; junction bases not matched to a gene: 7. CDR3 protein: CASRETGAGDTQYF. The CDR3 DNA sequence: TGTGCCAGCAGGGAGACAGGGGCAGGAGATACGCAGTATTTT.